Shown below are 6 T cell receptor beta chains from a single sample sequenced in a study of graft-versus-host responses after intestinal transplantation. Produced via immunoSEQ multiplex PCR; TCRdb's table is partial and in-frame only. The table includes around 96,000 clones, 92% detected once. No antigen is known for these receptors. Specimen: unstimulated CD4+ T cells sorted from spleen or lymph node cells, collected before intestinal transplant. These TCRs come from a human donor who received an intestinal transplant.

This clone was seen a single time. The V and J genes are TRBV18 and TRBJ1-3, with 7 bases aligning to TRBD1. CDR3 length: 16 residues. Per germline, CDR1 KGHSH and CDR2 LQKENI. The J segment lost 5 bases and the V segment lost 0 bases, leaving 7 bases of the junction unmatched. CDR3 nucleotides: TGTGCCAGCTCACCACCGCCCCAGGGGGGACGAAACACCATATATTTT. Translated, it gives CASSPPPQGGRNTIYF.

The rearrangement joins TRBV5-1 to TRBJ2-7; the D gene is possibly TRBD2 (5 bases). V lost 6 bases to trimming and J lost 4 bases, with 23 bases between them. This CDR3 comprises 16 residues. In germline, CDR1 is SGHRS, CDR2 YFSETQ. Here the CDR3 reads CASTPEPNSVRYEQYF. For the CDR3, the DNA is TGCGCCAGCACCCCCGAACCAAATAGCGTACGTTACGAGCAGTACTTC.

The V gene is TRBV18, the J gene TRBJ1-6; D gene uncertain. Trimming cost V 1 base and J 7 bases, with 11 bases left between them. The length of the CDR3 is 15 residues. The germline gives CDR1 KGHSH, CDR2 LQKENI. The DNA of the CDR3 is TGTGCCAGCTCACCACGAGAGGGTGGAAATTCACCCCTCCACTTT. This sequence encodes CASSPREGGNSPLHF.

This chain connects TRBV4-1 to TRBJ1-4, with 9 bases aligning to TRBD1. The CDR3 extends over 15 amino acids. V trimming: 4 bases; J trimming: 7 bases; junction bases outside the gene matches: 7. Germline V gene sequence: CDR1 MGHRA, CDR2 YSYEKL. In DNA, the CDR3 is TGCGCCAGCAGCCCCGACAGGGGGTTAGGTGAAAAACTGTTTTTT. As protein: CASSPDRGLGEKLFF.

This chain joins TRBV9 and TRBJ1-6; D might be TRBD1 (5 bases). Trimming took 3 bases from V and 5 from J, leaving 9 bases between them. CDR3 length equals 14 residues. The germline V gene encodes CDR1 SGDLS and CDR2 YYNGEE. CDR3 protein: CASSAQGNNSPLHF. The CDR3, as DNA: TGTGCCAGCAGCGCTCAGGGTAATAATTCACCCCTCCACTTT.

The chain recombines TRBV6-5 with TRBJ2-7; 10 bases map to TRBD1. CDR3 size: 15 residues. In germline, CDR1 is MNHEY, CDR2 SVGAGI. Trimming at V came to 2 bases and at J to 2 bases, leaving 3 bases not matched to a gene. The DNA of the CDR3 is TGTGCCAGCAGTTACACCGGACAGGGGGCCTACGAGCAGTACTTC. It specifies CASSYTGQGAYEQYF.